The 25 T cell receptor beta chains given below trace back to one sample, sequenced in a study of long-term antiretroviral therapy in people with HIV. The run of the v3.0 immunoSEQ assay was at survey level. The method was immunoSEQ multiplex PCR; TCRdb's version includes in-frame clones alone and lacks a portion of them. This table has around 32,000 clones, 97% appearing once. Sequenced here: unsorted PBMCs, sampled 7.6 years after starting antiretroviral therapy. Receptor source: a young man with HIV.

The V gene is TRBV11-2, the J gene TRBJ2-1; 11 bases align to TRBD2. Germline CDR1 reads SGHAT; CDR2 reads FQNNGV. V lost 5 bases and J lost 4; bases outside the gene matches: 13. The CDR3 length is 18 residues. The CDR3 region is CASSLRGTSGGQYNEQFF. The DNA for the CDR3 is TGTGCCAGCAGCCTTAGAGGCACTAGCGGGGGACAATACAATGAGCAGTTCTTC.

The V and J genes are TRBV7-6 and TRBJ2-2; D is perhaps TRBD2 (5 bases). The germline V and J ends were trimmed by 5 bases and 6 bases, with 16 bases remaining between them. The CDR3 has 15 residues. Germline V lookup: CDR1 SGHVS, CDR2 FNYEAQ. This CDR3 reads CASSQRPGFAGELFF. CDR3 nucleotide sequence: TGTGCCAGCAGCCAGAGGCCGGGGTTCGCCGGGGAGCTGTTTTTT.

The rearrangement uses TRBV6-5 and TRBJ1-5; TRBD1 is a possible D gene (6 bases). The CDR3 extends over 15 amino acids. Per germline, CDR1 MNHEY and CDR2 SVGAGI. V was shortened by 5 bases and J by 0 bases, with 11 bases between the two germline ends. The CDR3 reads CASSPRTVSNQPQHF. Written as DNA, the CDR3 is TGTGCCAGCAGTCCACGGACAGTTAGCAATCAGCCCCAGCATTTT.

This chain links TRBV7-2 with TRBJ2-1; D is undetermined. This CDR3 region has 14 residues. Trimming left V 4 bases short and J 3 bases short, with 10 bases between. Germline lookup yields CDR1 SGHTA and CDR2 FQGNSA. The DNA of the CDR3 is TGTGCCAGCAGCTCAAACCGGTTCTACAATGAGCAGTTCTTC. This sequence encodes CASSSNRFYNEQFF.

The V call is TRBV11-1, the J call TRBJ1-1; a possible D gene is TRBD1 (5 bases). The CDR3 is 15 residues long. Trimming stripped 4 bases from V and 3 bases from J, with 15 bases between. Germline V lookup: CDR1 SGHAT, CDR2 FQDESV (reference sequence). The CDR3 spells CASSSMAGWDTEAFF. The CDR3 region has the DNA TGTGCCAGCAGCTCCATGGCAGGGTGGGACACTGAAGCTTTCTTT.

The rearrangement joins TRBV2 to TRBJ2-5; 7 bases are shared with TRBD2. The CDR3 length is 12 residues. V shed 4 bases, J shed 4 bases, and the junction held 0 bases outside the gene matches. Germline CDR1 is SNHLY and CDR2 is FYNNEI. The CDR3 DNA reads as TGTGCCAGCAGTGGGGAGGGAGAGACCCAGTACTTC. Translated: CASSGEGETQYF.

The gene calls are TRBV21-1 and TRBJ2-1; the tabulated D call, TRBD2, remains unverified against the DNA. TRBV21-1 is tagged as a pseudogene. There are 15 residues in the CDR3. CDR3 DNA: TGTGCCAGCAGCAAAGGGGTCGTCCGGGACAATGAGCAGTTCTTC. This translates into CASSKGVVRDNEQFF.

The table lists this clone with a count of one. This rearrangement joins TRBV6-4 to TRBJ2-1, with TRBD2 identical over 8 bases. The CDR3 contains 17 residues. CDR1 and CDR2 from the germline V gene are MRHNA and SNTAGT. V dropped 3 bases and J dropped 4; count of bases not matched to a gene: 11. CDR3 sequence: CASSEKLAGTTYNEQFF. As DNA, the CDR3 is TGTGCCAGCAGTGAAAAATTAGCGGGAACTACTTACAATGAGCAGTTCTTC.

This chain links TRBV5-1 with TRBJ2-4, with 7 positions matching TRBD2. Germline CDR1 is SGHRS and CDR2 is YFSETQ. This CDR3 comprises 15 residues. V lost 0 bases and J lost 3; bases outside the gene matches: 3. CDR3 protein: CASSLEASGKNIQYF. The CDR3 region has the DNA TGCGCCAGCAGCTTGGAGGCTAGCGGCAAAAACATTCAGTACTTC.

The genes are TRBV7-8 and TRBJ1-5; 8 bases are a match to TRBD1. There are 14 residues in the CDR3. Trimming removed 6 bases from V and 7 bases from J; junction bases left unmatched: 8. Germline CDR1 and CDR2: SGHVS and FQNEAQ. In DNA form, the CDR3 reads TGTGCCAGCAGTGGTGACAGGGGTTACCAGCCCCAGCATTTT. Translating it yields CASSGDRGYQPQHF.

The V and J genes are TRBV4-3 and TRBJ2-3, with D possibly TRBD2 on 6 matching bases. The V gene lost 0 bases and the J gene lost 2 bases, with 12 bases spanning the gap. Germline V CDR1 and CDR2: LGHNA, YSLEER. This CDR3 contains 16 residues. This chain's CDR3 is CASSQEGGGYTDTQYF. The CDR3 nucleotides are TGCGCCAGCAGCCAAGAGGGAGGCGGGTACACAGATACGCAGTATTTT.

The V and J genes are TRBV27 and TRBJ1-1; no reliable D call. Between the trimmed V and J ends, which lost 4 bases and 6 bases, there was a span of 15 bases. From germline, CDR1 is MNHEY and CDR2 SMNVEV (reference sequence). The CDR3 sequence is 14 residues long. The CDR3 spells CASSYRGGYAEAFF. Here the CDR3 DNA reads TGTGCCAGCAGTTATAGAGGAGGGTACGCTGAAGCTTTCTTT.

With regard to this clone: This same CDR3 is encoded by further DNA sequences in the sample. The CDR3 spells CASSIDSGQGGGYTF. The CDR3, as DNA: TGTGCCAGTAGTATAGACTCGGGACAGGGAGGAGGCTACACCTTC. The V and J genes are TRBV19 and TRBJ1-2; 9 bases are shared with TRBD1. V shed 0 bases and J 8 bases; nucleotides not matched to a gene: 7. Germline V gene sequence: CDR1 LNHDA, CDR2 SQIVND (reference sequence). CDR3 size: 15 residues.

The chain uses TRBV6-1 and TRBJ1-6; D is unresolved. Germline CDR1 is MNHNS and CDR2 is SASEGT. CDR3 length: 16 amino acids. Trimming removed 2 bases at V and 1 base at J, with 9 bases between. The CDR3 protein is CASSEPTRSYNSPLHF. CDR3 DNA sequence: TGTGCCAGCAGTGAACCCACTAGGTCCTATAATTCACCCCTCCACTTT.

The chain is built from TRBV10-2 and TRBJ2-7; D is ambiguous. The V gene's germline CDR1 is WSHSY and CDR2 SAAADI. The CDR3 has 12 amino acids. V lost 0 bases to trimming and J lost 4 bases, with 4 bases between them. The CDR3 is CASSESGYEQYF. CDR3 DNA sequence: TGCGCCAGCAGTGAGTCGGGTTACGAGCAGTACTTC.

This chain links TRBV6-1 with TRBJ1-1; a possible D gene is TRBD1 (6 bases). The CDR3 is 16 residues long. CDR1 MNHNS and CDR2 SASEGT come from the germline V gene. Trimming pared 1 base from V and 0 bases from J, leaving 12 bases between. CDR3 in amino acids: CASSEEGTPMNTEAFF. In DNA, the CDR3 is TGTGCCAGCAGTGAAGAAGGGACACCAATGAACACTGAAGCTTTCTTT.

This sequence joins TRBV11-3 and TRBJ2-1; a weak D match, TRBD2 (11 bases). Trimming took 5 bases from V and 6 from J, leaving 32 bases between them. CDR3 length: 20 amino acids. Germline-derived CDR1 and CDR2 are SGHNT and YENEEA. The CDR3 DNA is TGTGCCAGCAGCGCCCACCCTTGGGACAGGGGCGGACTAGCGGGCAATGAGCAGTTCTTC. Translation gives CASSAHPWDRGGLAGNEQFF.

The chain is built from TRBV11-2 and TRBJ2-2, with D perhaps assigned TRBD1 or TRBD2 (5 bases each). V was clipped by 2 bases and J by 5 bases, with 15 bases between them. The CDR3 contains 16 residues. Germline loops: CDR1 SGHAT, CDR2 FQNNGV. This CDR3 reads CASSLRVAGRTGELFF. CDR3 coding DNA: TGTGCCAGCAGCTTAAGGGTGGCAGGGAGAACCGGGGAGCTGTTTTTT.

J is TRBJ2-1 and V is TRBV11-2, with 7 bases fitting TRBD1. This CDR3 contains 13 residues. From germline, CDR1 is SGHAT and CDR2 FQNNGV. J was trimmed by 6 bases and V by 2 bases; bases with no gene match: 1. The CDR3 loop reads CASSLRDSNEQFF. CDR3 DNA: TGTGCCAGCAGCTTACGGGACAGCAATGAGCAGTTCTTC.

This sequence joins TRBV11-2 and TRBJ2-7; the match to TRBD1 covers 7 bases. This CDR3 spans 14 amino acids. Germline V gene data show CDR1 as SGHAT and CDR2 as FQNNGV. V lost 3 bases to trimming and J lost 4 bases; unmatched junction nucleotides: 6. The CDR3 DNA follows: TGTGCCAGCAGCTTCACCGGGACAGTGTACGAGCAGTACTTC. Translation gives CASSFTGTVYEQYF.

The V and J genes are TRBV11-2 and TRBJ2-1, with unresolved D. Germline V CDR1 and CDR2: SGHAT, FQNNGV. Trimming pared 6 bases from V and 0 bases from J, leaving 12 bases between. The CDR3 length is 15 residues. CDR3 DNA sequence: TGTGCCAGCAGGTCTGTCGGTCGCTCCTACAATGAGCAGTTCTTC. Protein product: CASRSVGRSYNEQFF. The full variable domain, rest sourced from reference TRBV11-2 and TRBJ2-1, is EAGVAQSPRYKIIEKRQSVAFWCNPISGHATLYWYQQILGQGPKLLIQFQNNGVVDDSQLPKDRFSAERLKGVDSTLKIQPAKLEDSAVYLCASRSVGRSYNEQFFGPGTRLTVL.

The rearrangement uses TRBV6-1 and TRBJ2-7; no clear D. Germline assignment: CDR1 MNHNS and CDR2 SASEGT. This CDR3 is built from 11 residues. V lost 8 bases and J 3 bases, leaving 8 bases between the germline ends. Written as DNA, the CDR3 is TGTGCCAGCCACCTGAACTACGAGCAGTACTTC. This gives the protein CASHLNYEQYF.

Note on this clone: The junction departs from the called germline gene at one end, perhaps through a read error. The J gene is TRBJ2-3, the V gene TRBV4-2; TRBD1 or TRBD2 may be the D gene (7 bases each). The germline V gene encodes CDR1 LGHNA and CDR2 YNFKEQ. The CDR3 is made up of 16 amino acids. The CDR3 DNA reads TGTGTCAGCAGCCAAGAAATCAGGGGGGGGGCAGATACGCAGTATTTT. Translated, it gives CVSSQEIRGGADTQYF.

The CDR3 spells CASSLQGARISYGYTF. The CDR3 bases are TGTGCCAGCAGCTTACAGGGGGCGAGGATTAGCTATGGCTACACCTTC. The V call is TRBV5-4, the J call TRBJ1-2, with 9 positions matching TRBD1. The CDR3 is made up of 16 amino acids. V lost 2 bases, J lost 4 bases, and 9 bases stayed unmatched. Per germline, CDR1 SGHNT and CDR2 YYREEE (reference sequence).

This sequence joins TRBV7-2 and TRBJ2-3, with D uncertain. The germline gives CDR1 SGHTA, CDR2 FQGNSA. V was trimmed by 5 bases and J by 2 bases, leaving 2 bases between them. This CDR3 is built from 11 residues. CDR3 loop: CASSNTDTQYF. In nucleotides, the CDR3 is TGTGCCAGCAGCAACACAGATACGCAGTATTTT.